This T cell receptor beta chain was documented in a study of cytomegalovirus exposure and HLA in healthy donors. Study overall: Previous work identified roughly 110 million unique TCR beta sequences from around 200 million T cells.

Trimming pared 0 bases from V and 7 bases from J, leaving 10 bases between. CDR1 MGHRA and CDR2 YSYEKL come from the germline V gene. This CDR3 is built from 15 residues. The primer mix had 60 Vbeta and 13 Jbeta primers. Using immunoSEQ multiplex PCR, the repertoire was profiled, and TCRdb retains in-frame clones only, with some absent. The sample contains around 86,000 clones, about 80% of which appear only once. As regards this clone: What it recognizes is unknown.

Findings and caveats of the study: Common viral pathogens seemed to be connected with several of the most significant clusters, according to a later analysis. From TCR beta sequences, most subjects' HLA-A and HLA-B alleles were reportedly predicted accurately. Certain sequence variants were highly shared and formed a cluster, and this cluster was likely a sequencing artifact.

The chain uses TRBV4-1 and TRBJ1-6, with a possible D match to TRBD1 (6 bases). Sequenced: PBMCs. This clonotype was obtained from a man aged 50-59 years in good health and CMV-seropositive. The CDR3 bases are TGCGCCAGCAGCCAAGAGGGACACCTAAATTCACCCCTCCACTTT. Protein sequence: CASSQEGHLNSPLHF.